Sequencing of this T cell receptor beta chain was carried out in a study of early T cells in non-severe SARS-CoV-2 infection. Looking at the study overall: Bulk RNA taken from unsorted whole blood was sequenced, leaving chains unpaired. Notes on the study in general: Matching with VDJdb favored anti-spike CD8 responses (missing private and CD4 specificities).

Trimming removed 6 bases from V and 2 bases from J; junction bases left unmatched: 6. The CDR3 has 14 amino acids. Germline V gene data show CDR1 as DFQATT and CDR2 as SNEGSKA (reference sequence). Individually, cDNA molecules had unique molecular identifiers attached to them. TCRdb reprocessed the 5' RACE reads with MiXCR, giving one entry per CDR3 protein. The sample includes roughly 38,000 distinct CDR3 sequences, 4.5% to 7% of them seen just once. With regard to this clonotype: Its specificity is unknown.

The V gene is TRBV20-1, the J gene TRBJ2-3; 9 bases align to TRBD2. The sequence was collected from an adult who was a healthcare worker with PCR-confirmed SARS-CoV-2 infection or an uninfected control (not recorded which). The sequencing used whole blood, collected at baseline. DNA for the CDR3: TGCAGTGCGGCGGGACTAGCAGACACAGATACGCAGTATTTT. It translates to CSAAGLADTDTQYF.